The source of this T cell receptor (beta chain) is a study of control samples from healthy donors and cancer patients. Repertoires were generated with immunoSEQ multiplex PCR, while TCRdb's copy carries only in-frame clones and drops some. Of approximately 180,000 clones in the sample, 75% to 95% were seen once. Germline V gene data show CDR1 as SQVTM and CDR2 as ANQGSEA. J gave up 5 bases and V 6 bases, and 4 bases lay outside the gene matches. CDR3 length equals 12 residues. This clone was picked up one time. This CDR3 is also generated by other DNA sequences in the sample. The rearrangement uses TRBV29-1 and TRBJ1-1; 9 bases align to TRBD1. Sequencing was performed on blood. The TCR comes from a woman in her thirties or forties in good health. The CDR3 loop is CSVQTGGTEAFF. The CDR3 DNA reads as TGCAGCGTCCAGACAGGGGGGACTGAAGCTTTCTTT.